The 21 T cell receptor beta chains below come from one sample, sequenced in a study of cytomegalovirus exposure and HLA in healthy donors (dated by TCRdb to 2016 to 2017). Libraries were made using the immunoSEQ multiplex PCR assay. For the multiplex PCR, a mixture combining 60 forward primers for TCR Vbeta segments and 13 reverse primers for TCR Jbeta segments was used. Imported from immuneACCESS, the table was reduced by TCRdb to in-frame sequences with V and J called. These copies leave out some clones; in studies compared against another copy, an unresolved V gene accounts for under half, and the cause of the remainder is not known. Here the sample has about 160,000 clones; roughly 83% occur a single time. The top ten clonotypes cover 3.5% of the sample. Specimen: PBMCs. The source is a human donor in good health.

V and J are TRBV11-2 and TRBJ2-5; 8 bases match TRBD2. The CDR3 runs 16 residues. V shed 2 bases and J 0 bases; nucleotides not matched to a gene: 5. Germline values: CDR1 SGHAT, CDR2 FQNNGV. The CDR3 here is CASSLSAGGNQETQYF. The CDR3 bases are TGTGCCAGCAGCTTATCGGCGGGAGGAAACCAAGAGACCCAGTACTTC.

This chain uses TRBV6-6 with TRBJ2-7; 9 nucleotides agree with TRBD1. After removal of 6 bases from V and 3 bases from J, the junction contained 9 bases not matched to a gene. The CDR3 is 15 residues long. CDR1 and CDR2 (germline): MNHNY, SVGAGI (reference sequence). CDR3 DNA sequence: TGTGCCAGCAGCCGGGGACAGGGCGGTTTCTACGAGCAGTACTTC. It translates to CASSRGQGGFYEQYF.

This chain joins TRBV6-1 and TRBJ1-5, with a tentative D call TRBD1 (6 bases). V gave up 4 bases and J gave up 3 bases, with 10 bases separating them. Germline CDR1 reads MNHNS; CDR2 reads SASEGT. The CDR3 length is 14 residues. CDR3 DNA sequence: TGTGCCAGCAGTGGGACAGCGAACAATCAGCCCCAGCATTTT. Translation: CASSGTANNQPQHF.

The chain has TRBV27 and TRBJ2-4, with TRBD2 matching 12 bases. V shed 5 bases and J 1 base; nucleotides not matched to a gene: 9. Germline V gene lookup returns CDR1 MNHEY and CDR2 SMNVEV (reference sequence). There are 18 residues in the CDR3. The CDR3 protein is CASSTYLAGGTAKNIQYF. DNA of the CDR3: TGTGCCAGCAGTACTTACCTAGCGGGAGGGACGGCCAAAAACATTCAGTACTTC.

This chain links TRBV28 with TRBJ2-2; 9 bases map to TRBD1. The junction had 7 bases not matched to a gene; V was cut back by 5 bases and J by 6 bases. The CDR3 loop spans 15 amino acids. Germline CDR1 is MDHEN and CDR2 is SYDVKM. In DNA form, the CDR3 reads TGTGCCAGCAGTCGGGACAGGGTCGTCGCCGGGGAGCTGTTTTTT. It specifies CASSRDRVVAGELFF.

The gene calls are TRBV10-3 and TRBJ1-3; perhaps TRBD1 as D (5 bases). The V end lost 10 bases, the J end lost 2 bases, and 18 bases lay between the germline ends. The CDR3 is 15 residues long. Germline V CDR1 and CDR2: ENHRY, SYGVKD. CDR3 loop: CATTDPGTPGNTIYF. The CDR3 DNA is TGTGCCACCACAGACCCCGGGACTCCTGGAAACACCATATATTTT.

The chain employs TRBV14 and TRBJ1-3; D gene unclear. Germline V gives CDR1 SGHDN, CDR2 FVKESK. The V end was cut by 1 base, the J end by 0 bases, with 7 bases between. The CDR3 runs 15 residues. The DNA for the CDR3 is TGTGCCAGCAGCCAAGGGAGAAACTCTGGAAACACCATATATTTT. Translating gives CASSQGRNSGNTIYF.

The CDR3 DNA follows: TGTGCCAGCAGCTTGGTCGGGGGGGCCTACGAGCAGTACTTC. Its translation: CASSLVGGAYEQYF. The genes are TRBV5-8 and TRBJ2-7; 8 nucleotides align to TRBD2. Germline CDR1 and CDR2: SGHTS and YDEGEE. Germline trimming cut 0 bases from V and 2 bases from J; bases unmatched to any gene: 1. The CDR3 has 14 residues.

The chain recombines TRBV5-4 with TRBJ1-1; the D gene is possibly TRBD1 (5 bases). The CDR3 has 14 amino acids. V shed 1 base and J shed 3 bases, with 10 bases lying between them. In germline, CDR1 is SGHNT, CDR2 YYREEE (reference sequence). This CDR3 is CASSLWGGDTEAFF. The CDR3 nucleotides read TGTGCCAGCAGCTTGTGGGGGGGGGACACTGAAGCTTTCTTT.

A note on this clone: At the DNA level, this CDR3 is encoded by other sequences in the same sample as well. The chain joins TRBV7-6 to TRBJ2-5; tentative D call: TRBD1 (5 bases). Germline V gene data show CDR1 as SGHVS and CDR2 as FNYEAQ. V gave up 0 bases and J gave up 4 bases, with 15 bases separating them. The CDR3 is 16 residues long. Here the CDR3 DNA reads TGTGCCAGCAGCTTAGCGGGCGGACAAGGGGTAGAGACCCAGTACTTC. It translates to CASSLAGGQGVETQYF.

This clone was detected a few times. The chain links TRBV25-1 to TRBJ2-1, with no clear D. The germline CDR1 and CDR2 sequences are MGHDK and SYGVNS. The CDR3 spans 13 residues. V lost 4 bases and J 4 bases, leaving 8 bases between the germline ends. The CDR3 DNA is TGTGCCAGCAGTGTAAACAGTTACAATGAGCAGTTCTTC. Residues: CASSVNSYNEQFF.

This chain connects TRBV18 to TRBJ2-2; TRBD1 matches 7 bases. Unmatched junction bases numbered 1, after V lost 2 bases and J lost 1 base. This CDR3 is 15 amino acids long. Germline-derived CDR1 and CDR2 are KGHSH and LQKENI. For the CDR3, the DNA is TGTGCCAGCTCACCAGACAGGGTGAACACCGGGGAGCTGTTTTTT. Residues: CASSPDRVNTGELFF.

The chain joins TRBV5-6 to TRBJ2-7; 7 nucleotides agree with TRBD2. CDR1 and CDR2 from the germline V gene are SGHDT and YYEEEE. The junction had 6 bases not matched to a gene; V was cut back by 0 bases and J by 3 bases. The length of the CDR3 is 15 residues. CDR3 bases: TGTGCCAGCAGCTTGGGGTCTAGCGGATACTACGAGCAGTACTTC. It is translated as CASSLGSSGYYEQYF.

The rearrangement joins TRBV18 to TRBJ1-3; D ambiguous. Germline values: CDR1 KGHSH, CDR2 LQKENI. There are 15 residues in the CDR3. The germline V and J ends were trimmed by 3 bases and 4 bases, with 13 bases remaining between them. The CDR3 protein is CASSPGVNGGNTIYF. For the CDR3, the DNA is TGTGCCAGCTCACCCGGGGTCAACGGGGGAAACACCATATATTTT.

The chain couples TRBV7-2 to TRBJ2-7; 9 bases are a match to TRBD2. Trimming at V came to 4 bases and at J to 7 bases, leaving 8 bases not matched to a gene. CDR1 is SGHTA and CDR2 is FQGNSA in the germline V gene. The CDR3 length is 14 residues. The CDR3 DNA reads as TGTGCCAGCAGCTCCTTAGCGGGGGCTGGGGAGCAGTACTTC. Translated, it gives CASSSLAGAGEQYF.

This clone was picked up a small number of times. The rearrangement uses TRBV10-2 and TRBJ2-5; maybe TRBD1 (6 bases). Germline values: CDR1 WSHSY, CDR2 SAAADI. The CDR3 is 12 residues long. Trimming removed 7 bases from V and 5 bases from J, with 11 bases in between. CDR3 DNA sequence: TGCGCCAGCAATACAGGGTGGGAGACCCAGTACTTC. Encoded protein: CASNTGWETQYF.

V usage is TRBV7-2 and J usage is TRBJ2-1, with 9 bases fitting TRBD1. The CDR3 covers 15 residues. CDR1 SGHTA and CDR2 FQGNSA come from the germline V gene. Unmatched junction bases numbered 7, after V lost 4 bases and J lost 6 bases. CDR3 amino acids: CASSSTGGQGNEQFF. CDR3 nucleotides: TGTGCCAGCAGCTCGACAGGGGGACAAGGCAATGAGCAGTTCTTC.

The V call is TRBV14, the J call TRBJ2-3; D not certain. The ends were cut back, 2 bases at V and 5 bases at J, with 14 bases in the middle. The CDR3 sequence is 15 residues long. CDR1 is SGHDN and CDR2 is FVKESK in the germline V gene. The CDR3 region has the DNA TGTGCCAGCAGCCAATCTGGCAGGCTAAGAGATACGCAGTATTTT. It encodes CASSQSGRLRDTQYF.

On this clone itself: Its ends do not fully match the called genes, so a read error is possible. The CDR3 sequence is CASTSQPQSDYGYPF. In DNA form, the CDR3 reads TGTGCCAGCACCTCCCAGCCCCAGAGTGACTATGGCTACCCCTTC. The genes are TRBV7-2 and TRBJ1-2; D unresolved. The germline gives CDR1 SGHTA, CDR2 FQGNSA. CDR3 size: 15 residues. The full variable domain, with the rest looked up from reference TRBV7-2 and TRBJ1-2, is GAGVSQSPSNKVTEKGKDVELRCDPISGHTALYWYRQSLGQGLEFLIYFQGNSAPDKSGLPSDRFSAERTGGSVSTLTIQRTQQEDSAVYLCASTSQPQSDYGYPFGSGTRLTVV.

The J gene is TRBJ2-3, the V gene TRBV15; no definite D call. This CDR3 comprises 14 residues. Germline-derived CDR1 and CDR2 are LNHNV and YYDKDF (reference sequence). Trimming pared 1 base from V and 4 bases from J, leaving 9 bases between. CDR3 protein: CATSRGGEADTQYF. The CDR3 DNA is TGTGCCACCAGCAGAGGTGGAGAAGCAGATACGCAGTATTTT.

This clone has a handful of counts. J is TRBJ2-5 and V is TRBV7-2; D might be TRBD2 (6 bases). Germline V CDR1 and CDR2: SGHTA, FQGNSA. The CDR3 has 13 residues. With 2 bases removed from V and 5 bases from J, the gap between germline ends came to 9 bases. The DNA of the CDR3 is TGTGCCAGCAGCTTACTAGCGAGGGAGACCCAGTACTTC. Translating gives CASSLLARETQYF.